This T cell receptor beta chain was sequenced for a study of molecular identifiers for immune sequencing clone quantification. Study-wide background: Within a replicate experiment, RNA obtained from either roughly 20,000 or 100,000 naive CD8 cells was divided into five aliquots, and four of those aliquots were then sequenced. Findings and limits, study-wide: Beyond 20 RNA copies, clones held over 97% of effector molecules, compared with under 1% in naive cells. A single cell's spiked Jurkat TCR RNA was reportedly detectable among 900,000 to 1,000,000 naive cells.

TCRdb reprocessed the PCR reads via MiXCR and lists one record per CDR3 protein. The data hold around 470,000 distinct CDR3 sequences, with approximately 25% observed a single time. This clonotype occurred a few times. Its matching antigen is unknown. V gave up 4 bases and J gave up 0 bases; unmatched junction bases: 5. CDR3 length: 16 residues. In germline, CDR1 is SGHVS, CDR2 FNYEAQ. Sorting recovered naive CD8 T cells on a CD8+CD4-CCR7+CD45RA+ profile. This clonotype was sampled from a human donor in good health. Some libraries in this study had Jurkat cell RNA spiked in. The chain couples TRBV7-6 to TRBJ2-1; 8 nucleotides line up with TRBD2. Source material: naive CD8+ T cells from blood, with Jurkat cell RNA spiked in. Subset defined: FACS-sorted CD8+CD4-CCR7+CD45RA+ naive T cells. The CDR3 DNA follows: TGTGCCAGCAGCTCTCTAGCGGGTTCCTCCTACAATGAGCAGTTCTTC. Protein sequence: CASSSLAGSSYNEQFF.